Listed below are T cell receptor beta chains from one sample, sequenced in a study of OX40 agonist ivuxolimab in advanced cancers. Using immunoSEQ multiplex PCR, the repertoire was profiled, and TCRdb retains in-frame clones only, with some absent. The profile shows more than 85,000 clones, about four fifths of them singletons. The sample here was CD4+ or CD8+ T cells sorted from blood, taken in a trial of the OX40 agonist ivuxolimab. The receptors were gathered from an adult with an advanced solid tumor such as melanoma, head and neck, liver or kidney cancer. Both conserved end residues are part of each CDR3. D genes are given only for firm matches. Size tells how often a clone was seen (once, few, many) or the class of an expanded clone, and some rows leave it out.

V gene: TRBV27
D gene: -
J gene: TRBJ2-7
clone size: -
CDR3 protein: CASSTLGTGKQYF
CDR3 DNA: TGTGCCAGCAGTACCCTGGGGACTGGGAAGCAGTACTTC

V gene: TRBV11-2
D gene: TRBD1
J gene: TRBJ2-7
clone size: -
CDR3 protein: CASSRDRVAYEQYF
CDR3 DNA: TGTGCCAGCAGCCGGGACAGGGTAGCCTACGAGCAGTACTTC

V gene: TRBV4-2
D gene: -
J gene: TRBJ1-2
clone size: once
CDR3 protein: CASSFVDRGSNYGYTF
CDR3 DNA: TGTGCCAGCAGCTTCGTCGACCGGGGCTCCAACTATGGCTACACCTTC

V gene: TRBV11-1
D gene: -
J gene: TRBJ2-1
clone size: few
CDR3 protein: CASSLLGNEQFF
CDR3 DNA: TGTGCCAGCAGCTTATTGGGGAATGAGCAGTTCTTC

V gene: TRBV30
D gene: TRBD2
J gene: TRBJ2-1
clone size: once
CDR3 protein: CAWSVPARTRTYNEQFF
CDR3 DNA: TGTGCCTGGAGTGTACCCGCTCGGACTAGAACCTACAATGAGCAGTTCTTC

V gene: TRBV7-6
D gene: -
J gene: TRBJ2-5
clone size: -
CDR3 protein: CASSLAPRETQYF
CDR3 DNA: TGTGCCAGCAGCTTAGCTCCGCGAGAGACCCAGTACTTC

V gene: TRBV6-5
D gene: TRBD2
J gene: TRBJ2-1
clone size: -
CDR3 protein: CASSDGGGNEQFF
CDR3 DNA: TGTGCCAGCAGTGACGGGGGGGGCAATGAGCAGTTCTTC

V gene: TRBV28
D gene: -
J gene: TRBJ2-5
clone size: -
CDR3 protein: CASSSGAPGETQYF
CDR3 DNA: TGTGCCAGCAGTTCTGGAGCTCCGGGGGAGACCCAGTACTTC

V gene: TRBV28
D gene: -
J gene: TRBJ1-2
clone size: -
CDR3 protein: CASSFPGRASYGYTF
CDR3 DNA: TGTGCCAGCAGTTTTCCGGGCAGGGCCTCATATGGCTACACCTTC

V gene: TRBV9
D gene: -
J gene: TRBJ2-5
clone size: -
CDR3 protein: CASSVGTQETQYF
CDR3 DNA: TGTGCCAGCAGCGTCGGGACCCAAGAGACCCAGTACTTC

V gene: TRBV18
D gene: -
J gene: TRBJ2-7
clone size: -
CDR3 protein: CASSPPGGRGYEQYF
CDR3 DNA: TGTGCCAGCTCACCACCCGGAGGGAGAGGCTACGAGCAGTACTTC

V gene: TRBV18
D gene: -
J gene: TRBJ2-7
clone size: -
CDR3 protein: CASSPIRDPYEQYF
CDR3 DNA: TGTGCCAGCTCACCAATCCGGGATCCATACGAGCAGTACTTC

V gene: TRBV7-9
D gene: TRBD1
J gene: TRBJ2-3
clone size: -
CDR3 protein: CASSLAGQGTDTQYF
CDR3 DNA: TGTGCCAGCAGCTTAGCGGGACAGGGCACAGATACGCAGTATTTT

V gene: TRBV7-2
D gene: -
J gene: TRBJ1-1
clone size: -
CDR3 protein: CASSLAGVSRSKRTEAFF
CDR3 DNA: TGTGCCAGCAGCTTAGCAGGGGTTTCCCGAAGCAAGCGGACTGAAGCTTTCTTT

V gene: TRBV27
D gene: TRBD2
J gene: TRBJ2-1
clone size: -
CDR3 protein: CASTRLAGYNEQFF
CDR3 DNA: TGTGCCAGCACGAGACTAGCGGGTTACAATGAGCAGTTCTTC

V gene: TRBV18
D gene: TRBD1
J gene: TRBJ2-7
clone size: -
CDR3 protein: CASSEGAAYEQYF
CDR3 DNA: TGTGCCAGCTCAGAGGGGGCCGCCTACGAGCAGTACTTC

V gene: TRBV11-2
D gene: TRBD1
J gene: TRBJ2-5
clone size: -
CDR3 protein: CASSLGQGPIQETQYF
CDR3 DNA: TGTGCCAGCAGCTTAGGACAGGGGCCCATCCAAGAGACCCAGTACTTC

V gene: TRBV7-8
D gene: -
J gene: TRBJ1-4
clone size: -
CDR3 protein: CASSLQGRTNEKLFF
CDR3 DNA: TGTGCCAGCAGCCTTCAAGGGAGAACTAATGAAAAACTGTTTTTT

V gene: TRBV18
D gene: TRBD1
J gene: TRBJ2-7
clone size: -
CDR3 protein: CASSPSRTGLDEQYF
CDR3 DNA: TGTGCCAGCTCACCCTCCAGGACAGGGCTCGACGAGCAGTACTTC

V gene: TRBV28
D gene: -
J gene: TRBJ2-5
clone size: -
CDR3 protein: CASKGLDKETQYF
CDR3 DNA: TGTGCCAGTAAGGGACTGGATAAAGAGACCCAGTACTTC

V gene: TRBV7-6
D gene: -
J gene: TRBJ1-1
clone size: few
CDR3 protein: CASSLDWGGNTEAFF
CDR3 DNA: TGTGCCAGCAGCTTAGATTGGGGTGGGAACACTGAAGCTTTCTTT

V gene: TRBV4-3
D gene: TRBD1
J gene: TRBJ1-4
clone size: -
CDR3 protein: CASSRWTGGTNEKLFF
CDR3 DNA: TGCGCCAGCAGCCGCTGGACAGGGGGAACTAATGAAAAACTGTTTTTT